A selection of T cell receptor beta chains follows, all from one sample in a study of vaccination effects on CD4 cells after COVID-19. The antigens for these receptors are not known. The repertoire was sequenced with immunoSEQ multiplex PCR; TCRdb's copy has only in-frame clones and lacks some. The data show fewer than 40,000 clones, about 80% seen once. Sequenced here: CD4+ T cells from PBMCs cultured with HCoV-NL63 spike peptides, sampled after COVID-19 vaccination. The receptor set was obtained from a human donor who received a COVID-19 vaccine. Some clones in this sample may be carry-over from other donors' samples. Each CDR3 is given with its conserved first and last residue. Fields, in order: J gene, clone size, D gene, V gene, CDR3 DNA, CDR3 protein. D genes are given only for firm matches. Expanded clones get a size class; other rows say once, few or many, or leave the size out.

j_gene: TRBJ1-1; abundance: NA; d_gene: TRBD1; v_gene: TRBV6-5; CDR3nt: TGTGCCAGCAGTTCGCCTCGGACAGGGGGGAACACTGAAGCTTTCTTT; CDR3aa: CASSSPRTGGNTEAFF
j_gene: TRBJ1-5; abundance: NA; d_gene: TRBD1; v_gene: TRBV19; CDR3nt: TGTGCCAGTAAAAGAGGGGGGGACAGGGCGAATCAGCCCCAGCATTTT; CDR3aa: CASKRGGDRANQPQHF
j_gene: TRBJ1-6; abundance: NA; d_gene: TRBD1; v_gene: TRBV5-1; CDR3nt: TGCGCCAGCAGCTTTGGACAGGCCGCTGATTCACCCCTCCACTTT; CDR3aa: CASSFGQAADSPLHF
j_gene: TRBJ2-5; abundance: NA; d_gene: NA; v_gene: TRBV6-6; CDR3nt: TGTGCCAGCAGTTCTCCGAAAGGCCAAGAGACCCAGTACTTC; CDR3aa: CASSSPKGQETQYF
j_gene: TRBJ2-1; abundance: NA; d_gene: TRBD1; v_gene: TRBV25-1; CDR3nt: TGTGCCAGCAGTGATTCTACAGGGGGCTCCTACAATGAGCAGTTCTTC; CDR3aa: CASSDSTGGSYNEQFF
j_gene: TRBJ2-1; abundance: NA; d_gene: NA; v_gene: TRBV5-1; CDR3nt: TGCGCCAGCAGCTCAGGACAGGGAGGGGGTATTGATGAGCAGTTCTTC; CDR3aa: CASSSGQGGGIDEQFF
j_gene: TRBJ1-6; abundance: NA; d_gene: NA; v_gene: TRBV24-1; CDR3nt: TGTGCCACCAGTGAGGACGGATATTCACCCCTCCACTTT; CDR3aa: CATSEDGYSPLHF
j_gene: TRBJ2-5; abundance: NA; d_gene: TRBD1; v_gene: TRBV5-1; CDR3nt: TGCGCCAGCAGACCTAGGACAGGAGGAGAGACCCAGTACTTC; CDR3aa: CASRPRTGGETQYF
j_gene: TRBJ1-2; abundance: NA; d_gene: NA; v_gene: TRBV2; CDR3nt: TGTGCCAGCAGTGAAGCGCAGCCAGCCGGCGGCTATGGCTACACCTTC; CDR3aa: CASSEAQPAGGYGYTF
j_gene: TRBJ2-3; abundance: NA; d_gene: TRBD2; v_gene: TRBV3-1/TRBV3-2; CDR3nt: TGTGCCAGCAGCCAAGGCGGGGGGTCGGGTACAGATACGCAGTATTTT; CDR3aa: CASSQGGGSGTDTQYF
j_gene: TRBJ2-5; abundance: NA; d_gene: NA; v_gene: TRBV12-3/TRBV12-4; CDR3nt: TGTGCCAGCAGTTCTGGGTTTGAAGCCCAGTACTTC; CDR3aa: CASSSGFEAQYF
j_gene: TRBJ2-3; abundance: once; d_gene: NA; v_gene: TRBV5-1; CDR3nt: TGCGCCGCGAGCCGGACAGAAAGCACAGATACGCAGTATTTT; CDR3aa: CAASRTESTDTQYF
j_gene: TRBJ2-5; abundance: NA; d_gene: TRBD2; v_gene: TRBV29-1; CDR3nt: TGCAGCGTTGTCGTTGTAGCGGGGGGGCCGGAGACCCAGTACTTC; CDR3aa: CSVVVVAGGPETQYF
j_gene: TRBJ2-2; abundance: once; d_gene: TRBD2; v_gene: TRBV18; CDR3nt: TGTGCCAGCTCACCCCGAGCGGGAACCGGGGAGCTGTTTTTT; CDR3aa: CASSPRAGTGELFF